The present entry profiles one T cell receptor beta chain with its context. The sample belongs to a study of beta chain features in type 1 diabetes. CDR1 is MNHNS and CDR2 is SASEGT in the germline V gene. The CDR3 is made up of 15 amino acids. V trimming: 5 bases; J trimming: 7 bases; junction bases outside the gene matches: 11. cDNA synthesis used the whole RNA isolate, giving expressed TCRB sequences. Sequenced by immunoSEQ multiplex PCR; TCRdb stores in-frame clones only, minus some. The sample consists of some 230,000 clones, over 8.5% of them appearing once. V usage is TRBV6-1 and J usage is TRBJ2-1; 7 bases map to TRBD1. The receptor comes from a woman between 18 and 30 years old in good health. Sequencing used naive CD4+ T cells from blood. DNA of the CDR3: TGTGCCAGCAGTAGAGACAGGGTCATCGTGAATGAGCAGTTCTTC. It codes for CASSRDRVIVNEQFF.